The 22 T cell receptor beta chains below all came from one sample that was sequenced in a study of cytomegalovirus exposure and HLA in healthy donors. Data came from immunoSEQ multiplex PCR; TCRdb stores just in-frame clones and leaves some out. The table records hundreds of thousands of clones, around 87% of them present only once. Sequenced input: PBMCs. The receptor set was obtained from a woman aged 25 to 39 in good health and CMV-seropositive.

The CDR3 here is CARSRSGRISYNEQFF. The CDR3 DNA sequence: TGTGCCAGAAGCAGGAGCGGGAGGATCTCCTACAATGAGCAGTTCTTC. This chain connects TRBV5-3 to TRBJ2-1; 9 nucleotides line up with TRBD2. TRBV5-3 is known as an ORF, though its function is uncertain. The J segment lost 0 bases and the V segment lost 4 bases, leaving 5 bases of the junction unmatched. This CDR3 is built from 16 residues.

The V gene is TRBV2, the J gene TRBJ2-7; D is unclear. The germline V gene encodes CDR1 SNHLY and CDR2 FYNNEI. The CDR3 has 10 amino acids. V was clipped by 5 bases and J by 9 bases, with 8 bases between them. DNA for the CDR3: TGTGCCAGCAGTACTACCGCGCAGTACTTC. Encoded protein: CASSTTAQYF.

As regards this clone: This CDR3 is also generated by other DNA sequences in the sample. The chain employs TRBV30 and TRBJ1-5; TRBD1 aligns across 7 bases. The CDR3 covers 15 residues. The V and J ends lost 2 bases and 1 base, in that order; junction bases with no gene match: 5. Germline V CDR1 and CDR2: GTSNPN, SVGIG (reference sequence). The CDR3: CAWSPMDRSNQPQHF. CDR3 coding DNA: TGTGCCTGGAGTCCCATGGACAGGAGCAATCAGCCCCAGCATTTT.

The gene calls are TRBV15 and TRBJ2-7; the match to TRBD2 covers 10 bases. This CDR3 region has 18 residues. The ends lost 5 bases at V and 2 bases at J; junction bases unmatched: 15. Germline values: CDR1 LNHNV, CDR2 YYDKDF (reference sequence). The chain's CDR3 is CATSPLPSGTSATYEQYF. CDR3 DNA sequence: TGTGCCACCAGCCCCTTACCCTCCGGGACTAGCGCTACCTACGAGCAGTACTTC.

The chain joins TRBV2 to TRBJ2-7; unclear D gene. V gave up 6 bases and J gave up 0 bases, with 12 bases separating them. Per germline, CDR1 SNHLY and CDR2 FYNNEI. This CDR3 has 14 amino acids. CDR3 coding DNA: TGTGCCAGCAGCTCACCTTCGAGCTCCTACGAGCAGTACTTC. Translating it yields CASSSPSSSYEQYF.

The chain carries TRBV7-3 and TRBJ2-3; 8 nucleotides match TRBD2. Germline lookup yields CDR1 SGHTA and CDR2 FQGTGA. J lost 8 bases, V lost 5 bases, and 9 bases had no gene match. The length of the CDR3 is 14 residues. The CDR3 region has the DNA TGTGCCAGCAGCCCAGGGACTAGGCCCTTTACGCAGTATTTT. Translated: CASSPGTRPFTQYF. Supplemented by reference TRBV7-3 and TRBJ2-3, the full variable domain reads GAGVSQTPSNKVTEKGKYVELRCDPISGHTALYWYRQSLGQGPEFLIYFQGTGAADDSGLPNDRFFAVRPEGSVSTLKIQRTERGDSAVYLCASSPGTRPFTQYFGPGTRLTVL.

The gene calls are TRBV28 and TRBJ1-2; TRBD1 agrees at 8 bases. V lost 6 bases and J lost 4; bases outside the gene matches: 10. In germline, CDR1 is MDHEN, CDR2 SYDVKM. The CDR3 is 15 residues long. CDR3 in amino acids: CASSDDDRGGYGYTF. The CDR3 DNA reads as TGTGCCAGCAGCGACGATGACAGGGGCGGCTATGGCTACACCTTC.

This chain joins TRBV19 and TRBJ1-4, with D unresolved. V was cut by 9 bases and J by 0 bases, with 17 bases left in between. This CDR3 is built from 16 residues. Per germline, CDR1 LNHDA and CDR2 SQIVND (reference sequence). The CDR3: CASSRSAAATNEKLFF. The CDR3 DNA is TGTGCCAGCAGCAGATCGGCAGCGGCAACTAATGAAAAACTGTTTTTT. Combining the CDR3 with reference TRBV19 and TRBJ1-4 gives the whole variable domain DGGITQSPKYLFRKEGQNVTLSCEQNLNHDAMYWYRQDPGQGLRLIYYSQIVNDFQKGDIAEGYSVSREKKESFPLTVTSAQKNPTAFYLCASSRSAAATNEKLFFGSGTQLSVL.

This chain connects TRBV10-3 to TRBJ2-2; 15 bases match TRBD2. Germline V CDR1 and CDR2: ENHRY, SYGVKD. The V segment lost 2 bases and the J segment 4 bases; nucleotides outside the gene matches: 5. The CDR3 runs to 18 residues. The CDR3 DNA reads as TGTGCCATCAGTGAGGGACTAGCGGGAGGGCCGAGCACCGGGGAGCTGTTTTTT. Translating gives CAISEGLAGGPSTGELFF.

This chain uses TRBV27 with TRBJ1-2, with TRBD1 matching 10 bases. Germline V CDR1 and CDR2: MNHEY, SMNVEV (reference sequence). J lost 5 bases, V lost 2 bases, and 2 bases had no gene match. This CDR3 has 14 amino acids. Here the CDR3 reads CASSLDRGQYGYTF. DNA of the CDR3: TGTGCCAGCAGTTTAGACAGGGGGCAATATGGCTACACCTTC.

This chain joins TRBV19 and TRBJ2-2, with 10 bases identical to TRBD1. The CDR3 covers 14 residues. The J segment lost 4 bases and the V segment lost 8 bases, leaving 4 bases of the junction unmatched. Germline CDR1 is LNHDA and CDR2 is SQIVND (reference sequence). The CDR3 reads CASSGQGITGELFF. The CDR3 DNA follows: TGTGCCAGTTCGGGACAGGGGATCACCGGGGAGCTGTTTTTT.

The chain couples TRBV29-1 to TRBJ1-4, with a possible D match to TRBD1 (5 bases). V shed 6 bases and J shed 1 base, with 6 bases lying between them. CDR3 length: 12 residues. The germline CDR1 and CDR2 sequences are SQVTM and ANQGSEA. CDR3 in DNA: TGCAGCGTGACAGAAACTAATGAAAAACTGTTTTTT. It is translated as CSVTETNEKLFF.

This chain links TRBV7-8 with TRBJ2-7; D unresolved. This CDR3 spans 14 amino acids. The germline V and J ends were trimmed by 1 base and 3 bases, with 10 bases remaining between them. CDR1 is SGHVS, CDR2 FQNEAQ, per germline. CDR3 amino acids: CASSLGYTVYEQYF. The DNA of the CDR3 is TGTGCCAGCAGCTTAGGGTACACAGTCTACGAGCAGTACTTC.

V and J are TRBV19 and TRBJ2-5; 10 bases line up with TRBD2. The CDR3 consists of 15 residues. The V and J ends lost 4 bases and 5 bases, in that order; junction bases with no gene match: 7. Germline CDR1 reads LNHDA; CDR2 reads SQIVND (reference sequence). CDR3 sequence (DNA): TGTGCCAGTAGTAGGGTAGCGGGAGGTCGGGAGACCCAGTACTTC. It translates to CASSRVAGGRETQYF.

The V call is TRBV5-6, the J call TRBJ1-2, with 7 bases aligning to TRBD1. The CDR3 length is 13 residues. The V segment lost 0 bases and the J segment 6 bases; nucleotides outside the gene matches: 2. Germline CDR1 is SGHDT and CDR2 is YYEEEE. The CDR3: CASSLGQGDGYTF. DNA for the CDR3: TGTGCCAGCAGCTTGGGACAGGGAGATGGCTACACCTTC.

The gene calls are TRBV10-1 and TRBJ2-5; D is uncertain. The V gene's germline CDR1 is WNHNN and CDR2 SYGVQD (reference sequence). This CDR3 spans 15 amino acids. V lost 3 bases and J lost 1, with 12 bases in between. This chain's CDR3 is CASSEGRVRQETQYF. The CDR3 nucleotides are TGCGCCAGCAGTGAAGGTCGGGTGCGCCAAGAGACCCAGTACTTC.

The gene calls are TRBV9 and TRBJ1-2; TRBD1 is a possible D gene (6 bases). Germline lookup yields CDR1 SGDLS and CDR2 YYNGEE. The V gene lost 4 bases and the J gene lost 5 bases, with 15 bases spanning the gap. The CDR3 spans 14 residues. The CDR3 bases are TGTGCCAGCAGCACCCAACAGGGAATTTATGGCTACACCTTC. This codes for CASSTQQGIYGYTF.

This clone was found once. The chain has TRBV15 and TRBJ1-1; no clear D. The V gene lost 0 bases and the J gene lost 7 bases, with 9 bases spanning the gap. Germline loops: CDR1 LNHNV, CDR2 YYDKDF (reference sequence). This CDR3 has 13 residues. The CDR3 DNA follows: TGTGCCACCAGCAGAGATCGTTCCGGTGAAGCTTTCTTT. Translation: CATSRDRSGEAFF.

The V and J genes are TRBV12-5 and TRBJ2-7; 7 bases line up with TRBD1. With V trimmed by 7 bases and J by 5 bases, 8 bases remained unmatched. CDR1 is LGHNT and CDR2 is FRNRAP in the germline V gene. This CDR3 has 13 residues. This chain's CDR3 is CASAIQGLHEQYF. The CDR3 nucleotides are TGTGCTAGTGCCATACAGGGGTTACACGAGCAGTACTTC. Combining the CDR3 with reference TRBV12-5 and TRBJ2-7 gives the whole variable domain DARVTQTPRHKVTEMGQEVTMRCQPILGHNTVFWYRQTMMQGLELLAYFRNRAPLDDSGMPKDRFSAEMPDATLATLKIQPSEPRDSAVYFCASAIQGLHEQYFGPGTRLTVT.

This chain links TRBV7-9 with TRBJ2-3; D is possibly TRBD1 (6 bases). The CDR3 runs to 14 residues. The germline gives CDR1 SEHNR, CDR2 FQNEAQ (reference sequence). V lost 2 bases and J lost 1, with 7 bases in between. DNA for the CDR3: TGTGCCAGCAGCTTACGACAGGGCACAGATACGCAGTATTTT. Its translation: CASSLRQGTDTQYF.

The chain joins TRBV10-1 to TRBJ2-2; TRBD1 matches at 9 bases. The trim removed 6 bases at V and 5 bases at J, leaving 4 bases unmatched. CDR3 length equals 14 residues. Germline V CDR1 and CDR2: WNHNN, SYGVQD (reference sequence). Written as DNA, the CDR3 is TGCGCCAGCAGCCGAGGGACAGGGACCGGGGAGCTGTTTTTT. Encoded protein: CASSRGTGTGELFF.

The chain links TRBV6-1 to TRBJ2-2; 9 bases align to TRBD1. CDR3 length: 15 residues. Germline V gene sequence: CDR1 MNHNS, CDR2 SASEGT. With 4 bases clipped from V and 5 bases from J, the junction kept 5 bases outside the gene matches. This CDR3 reads CASSANRGRTGELFF. CDR3 nucleotides: TGTGCCAGCAGTGCTAACAGGGGGCGGACCGGGGAGCTGTTTTTT.